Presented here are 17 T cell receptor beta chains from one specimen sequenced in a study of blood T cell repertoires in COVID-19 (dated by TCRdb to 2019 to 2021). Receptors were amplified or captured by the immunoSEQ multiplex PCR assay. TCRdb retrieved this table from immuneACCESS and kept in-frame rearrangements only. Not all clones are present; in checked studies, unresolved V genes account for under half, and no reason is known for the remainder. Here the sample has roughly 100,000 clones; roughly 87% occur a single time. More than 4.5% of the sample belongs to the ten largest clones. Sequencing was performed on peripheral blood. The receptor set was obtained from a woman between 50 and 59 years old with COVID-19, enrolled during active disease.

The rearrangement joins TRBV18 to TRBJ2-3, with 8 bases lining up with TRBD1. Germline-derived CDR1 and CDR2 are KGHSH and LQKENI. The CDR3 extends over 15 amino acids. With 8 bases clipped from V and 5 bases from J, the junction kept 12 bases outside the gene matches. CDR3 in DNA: TGTGCCAGCCAGGGGACAGGCATATCAGGAGATACGCAGTATTTT. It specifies CASQGTGISGDTQYF.

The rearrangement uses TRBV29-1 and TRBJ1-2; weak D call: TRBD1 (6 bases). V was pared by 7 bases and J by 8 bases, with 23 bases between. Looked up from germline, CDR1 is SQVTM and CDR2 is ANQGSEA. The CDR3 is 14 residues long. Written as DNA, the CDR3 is TGCAGCGCCGACCCCTTAGGGGGTCGGGAAGGCTACACCTTC. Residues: CSADPLGGREGYTF.

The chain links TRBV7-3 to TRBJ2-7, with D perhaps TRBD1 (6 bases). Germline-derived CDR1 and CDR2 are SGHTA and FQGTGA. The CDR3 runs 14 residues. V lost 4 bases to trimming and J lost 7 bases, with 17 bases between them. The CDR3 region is CASSSQGMAGEQYF. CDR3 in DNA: TGTGCCAGCAGCTCTCAGGGGATGGCCGGTGAGCAGTACTTC.

The CDR3 DNA sequence: TGTGCCAGCAGCCCAGGGGCTGTAAATGAAAAACTGTTTTTT. It codes for CASSPGAVNEKLFF. The J gene is TRBJ1-4, the V gene TRBV3-1 (or the pseudogene TRBV3-2); tentatively, D is TRBD1 (6 bases). The CDR3 contains 14 residues. Trimming removed 4 bases from V and 5 bases from J, with 11 bases in between. CDR1 is LGHDT and CDR2 is YNNKEL in the germline V gene (reference sequence).

Here the CDR3 DNA reads TGTGCCAGCAGCTTTCTCGGGGGAGGAGAGACCCAGTACTTC. Its translation: CASSFLGGGETQYF. J is TRBJ2-5 and V is TRBV7-9, with D maybe TRBD2 (6 bases). This CDR3 has 14 amino acids. CDR1 SEHNR and CDR2 FQNEAQ come from the germline V gene (reference sequence). V was cut by 3 bases and J by 4 bases, with 12 bases left in between.

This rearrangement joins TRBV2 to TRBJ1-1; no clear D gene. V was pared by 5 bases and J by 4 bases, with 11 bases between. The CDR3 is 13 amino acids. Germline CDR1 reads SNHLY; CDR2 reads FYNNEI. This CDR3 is CASSWTALTEAFF. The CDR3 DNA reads TGTGCCAGCAGTTGGACTGCCCTCACTGAAGCTTTCTTT.

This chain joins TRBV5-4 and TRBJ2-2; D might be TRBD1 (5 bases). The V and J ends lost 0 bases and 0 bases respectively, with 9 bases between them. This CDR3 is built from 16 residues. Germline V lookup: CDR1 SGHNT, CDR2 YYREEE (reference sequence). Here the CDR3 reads CASSLAPGSNTGELFF. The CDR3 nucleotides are TGTGCCAGCAGCTTGGCCCCAGGGTCGAACACCGGGGAGCTGTTTTTT.

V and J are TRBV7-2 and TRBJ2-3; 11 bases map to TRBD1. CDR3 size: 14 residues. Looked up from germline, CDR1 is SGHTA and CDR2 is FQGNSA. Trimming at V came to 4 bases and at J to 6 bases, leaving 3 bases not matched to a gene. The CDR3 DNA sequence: TGTGCCAGCAGCTGGACAGGGGGCGGCGATACGCAGTATTTT. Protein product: CASSWTGGGDTQYF.

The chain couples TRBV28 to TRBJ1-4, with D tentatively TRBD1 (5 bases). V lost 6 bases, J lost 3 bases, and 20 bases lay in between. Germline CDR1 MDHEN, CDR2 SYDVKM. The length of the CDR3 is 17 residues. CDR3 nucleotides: TGTGCCAGCAGCCGCCTCGTCGGGGGTGGGGCTAATGAAAAACTGTTTTTT. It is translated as CASSRLVGGGANEKLFF.

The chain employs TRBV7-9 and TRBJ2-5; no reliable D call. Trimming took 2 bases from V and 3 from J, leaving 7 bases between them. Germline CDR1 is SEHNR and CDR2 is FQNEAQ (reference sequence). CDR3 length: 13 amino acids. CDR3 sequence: CASSLPPKETQYF. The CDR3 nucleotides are TGTGCCAGCAGCTTACCACCTAAAGAGACCCAGTACTTC. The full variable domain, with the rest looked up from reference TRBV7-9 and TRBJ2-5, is DTGVSQNPRHKITKRGQNVTFRCDPISEHNRLYWYRQTLGQGPEFLTYFQNEAQLEKSRLLSDRFSAERPKGSFSTLEIQRTEQGDSAMYLCASSLPPKETQYFGPGTRLLVL.

CDR3 residues: CASSVTGLNEQFF. In DNA form, the CDR3 reads TGTGCCAGCAGCGTTACAGGGCTCAATGAGCAGTTCTTC. The genes are TRBV9 and TRBJ2-1; the D gene is possibly TRBD1 (6 bases). The V end was cut by 2 bases, the J end by 6 bases, with 9 bases between. CDR1 is SGDLS and CDR2 is YYNGEE in the germline V gene. This CDR3 is 13 amino acids long.

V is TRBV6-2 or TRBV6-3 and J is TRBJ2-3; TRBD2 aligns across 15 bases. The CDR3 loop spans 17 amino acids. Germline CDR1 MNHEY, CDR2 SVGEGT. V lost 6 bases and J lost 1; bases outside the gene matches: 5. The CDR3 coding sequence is TGTGCCAGCAGCTCAGGACTAGCGGGGGGGCGCACAGATACGCAGTATTTT. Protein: CASSSGLAGGRTDTQYF.

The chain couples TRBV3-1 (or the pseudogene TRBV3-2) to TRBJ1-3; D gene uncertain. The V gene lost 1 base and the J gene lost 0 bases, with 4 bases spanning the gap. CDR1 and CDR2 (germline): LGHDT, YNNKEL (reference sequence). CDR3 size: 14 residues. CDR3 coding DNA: TGTGCCAGCAGCCAAGGGGCCTCTGGAAACACCATATATTTT. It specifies CASSQGASGNTIYF.

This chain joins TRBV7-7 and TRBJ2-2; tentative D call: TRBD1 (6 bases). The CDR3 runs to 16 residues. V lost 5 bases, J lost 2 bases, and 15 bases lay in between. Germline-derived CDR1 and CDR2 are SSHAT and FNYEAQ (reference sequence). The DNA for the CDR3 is TGTGCCAGCAGCCCCGGACCCGGGACAAACACCGGGGAGCTGTTTTTT. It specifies CASSPGPGTNTGELFF.

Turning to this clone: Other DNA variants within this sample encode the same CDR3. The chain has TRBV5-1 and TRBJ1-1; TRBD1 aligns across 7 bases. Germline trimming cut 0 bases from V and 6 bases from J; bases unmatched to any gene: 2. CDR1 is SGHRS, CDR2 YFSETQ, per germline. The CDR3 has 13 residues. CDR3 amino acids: CASSLGQGAEAFF. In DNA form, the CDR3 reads TGCGCCAGCAGCTTGGGACAGGGTGCTGAAGCTTTCTTT.

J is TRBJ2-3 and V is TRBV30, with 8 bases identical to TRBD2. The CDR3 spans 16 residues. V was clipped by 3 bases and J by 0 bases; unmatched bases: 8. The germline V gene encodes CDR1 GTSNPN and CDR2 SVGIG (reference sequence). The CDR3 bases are TGTGCCTGGAGCGCCGGGGGGGGGTCTAGCACAGATACGCAGTATTTT. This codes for CAWSAGGGSSTDTQYF. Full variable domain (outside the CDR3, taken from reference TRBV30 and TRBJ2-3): SQTIHQWPATLVQPVGSPLSLECTVEGTSNPNLYWYRQAAGRGLQLLFYSVGIGQISSEVPQNLSASRPQDRQFILSSKKLLLSDSGFYLCAWSAGGGSSTDTQYFGPGTRLTVL.

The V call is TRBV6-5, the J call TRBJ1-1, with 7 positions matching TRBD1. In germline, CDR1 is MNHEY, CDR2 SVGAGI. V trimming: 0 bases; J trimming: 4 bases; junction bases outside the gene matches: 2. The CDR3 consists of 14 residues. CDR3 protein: CASSYSQGGTEAFF. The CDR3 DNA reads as TGTGCCAGCAGTTACTCTCAGGGGGGCACTGAAGCTTTCTTT.